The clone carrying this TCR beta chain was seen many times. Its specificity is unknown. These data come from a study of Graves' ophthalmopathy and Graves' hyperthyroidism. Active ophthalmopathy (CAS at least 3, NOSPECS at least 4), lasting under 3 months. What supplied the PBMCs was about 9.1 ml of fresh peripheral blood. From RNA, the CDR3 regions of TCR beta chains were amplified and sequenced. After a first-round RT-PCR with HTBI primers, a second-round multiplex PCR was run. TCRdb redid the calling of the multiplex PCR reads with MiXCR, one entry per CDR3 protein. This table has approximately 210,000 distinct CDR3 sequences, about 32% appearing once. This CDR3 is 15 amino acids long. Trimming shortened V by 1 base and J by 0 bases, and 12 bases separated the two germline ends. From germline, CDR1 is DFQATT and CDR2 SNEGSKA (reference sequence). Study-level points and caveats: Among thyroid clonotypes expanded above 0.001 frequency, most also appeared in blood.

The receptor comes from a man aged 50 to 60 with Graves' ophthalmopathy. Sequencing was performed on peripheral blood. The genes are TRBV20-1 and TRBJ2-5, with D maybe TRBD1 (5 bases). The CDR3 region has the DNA TGCAGTGCTAGAGTAGGGAAGGACAACCAAGAGACCCAGTACTTC. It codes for CSARVGKDNQETQYF.